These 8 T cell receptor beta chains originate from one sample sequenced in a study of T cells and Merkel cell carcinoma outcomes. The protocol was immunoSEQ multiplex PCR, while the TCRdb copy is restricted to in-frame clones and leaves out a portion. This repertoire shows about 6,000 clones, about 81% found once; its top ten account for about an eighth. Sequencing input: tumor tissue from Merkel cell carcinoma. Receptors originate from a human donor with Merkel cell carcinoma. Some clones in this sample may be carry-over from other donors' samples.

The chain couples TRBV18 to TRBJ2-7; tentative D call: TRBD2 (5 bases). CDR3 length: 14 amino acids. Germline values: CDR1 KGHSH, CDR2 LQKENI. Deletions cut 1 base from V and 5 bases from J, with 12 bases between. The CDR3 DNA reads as TGTGCCAGCTCACCACGGGTAGGGAGCGACGAGCAGTACTTC. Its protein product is CASSPRVGSDEQYF.

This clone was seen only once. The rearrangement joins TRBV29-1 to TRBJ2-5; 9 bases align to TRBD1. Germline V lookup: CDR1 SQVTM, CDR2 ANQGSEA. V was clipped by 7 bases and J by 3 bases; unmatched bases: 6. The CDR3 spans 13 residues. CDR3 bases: TGCAGCGGACGACAGGGGGTAAAAGAGACCCAGTACTTC. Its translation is CSGRQGVKETQYF.

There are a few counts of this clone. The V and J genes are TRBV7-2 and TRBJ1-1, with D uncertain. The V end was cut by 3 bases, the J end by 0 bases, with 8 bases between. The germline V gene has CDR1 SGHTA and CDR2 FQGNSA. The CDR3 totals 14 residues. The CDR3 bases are TGTGCCAGCAGCTTTTGGTCTATGAACACTGAAGCTTTCTTT. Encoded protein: CASSFWSMNTEAFF.

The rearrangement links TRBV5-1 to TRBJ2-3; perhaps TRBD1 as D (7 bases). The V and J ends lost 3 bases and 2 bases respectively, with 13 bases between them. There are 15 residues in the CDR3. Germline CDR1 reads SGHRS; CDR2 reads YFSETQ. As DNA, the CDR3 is TGCGCCAGCAGCTGGGGGGACAGACTCACAGATACGCAGTATTTT. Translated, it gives CASSWGDRLTDTQYF.

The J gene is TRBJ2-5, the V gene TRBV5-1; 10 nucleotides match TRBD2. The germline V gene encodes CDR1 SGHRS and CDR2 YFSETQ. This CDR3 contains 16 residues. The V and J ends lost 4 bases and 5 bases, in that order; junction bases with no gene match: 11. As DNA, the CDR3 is TGCGCCAGCAGCGACGCTAAGAGCGGGGGGGTGGAGACCCAGTACTTC. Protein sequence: CASSDAKSGGVETQYF.

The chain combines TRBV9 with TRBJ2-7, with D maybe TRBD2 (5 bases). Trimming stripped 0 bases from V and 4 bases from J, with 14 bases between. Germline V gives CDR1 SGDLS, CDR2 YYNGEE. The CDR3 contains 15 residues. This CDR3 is CASSVGEGKVYEQYF. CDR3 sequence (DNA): TGTGCCAGCAGCGTAGGTGAGGGTAAGGTATACGAGCAGTACTTC.

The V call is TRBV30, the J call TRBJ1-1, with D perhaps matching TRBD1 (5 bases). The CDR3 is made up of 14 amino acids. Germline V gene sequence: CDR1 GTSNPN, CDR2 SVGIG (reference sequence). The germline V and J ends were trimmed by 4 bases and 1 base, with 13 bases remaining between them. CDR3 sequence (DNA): TGTGCCTGGACCACCCCAGGGCGGAACACTGAAGCTTTCTTT. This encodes CAWTTPGRNTEAFF. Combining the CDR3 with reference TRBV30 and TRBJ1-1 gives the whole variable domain SQTIHQWPATLVQPVGSPLSLECTVEGTSNPNLYWYRQAAGRGLQLLFYSVGIGQISSEVPQNLSASRPQDRQFILSSKKLLLSDSGFYLCAWTTPGRNTEAFFGQGTRLTVV.

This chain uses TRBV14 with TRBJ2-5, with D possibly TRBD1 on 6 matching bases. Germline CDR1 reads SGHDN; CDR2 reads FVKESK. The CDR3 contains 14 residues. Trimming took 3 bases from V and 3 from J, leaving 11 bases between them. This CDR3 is CASSHRDTEETQYF. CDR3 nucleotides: TGTGCCAGCAGCCACCGGGACACAGAAGAGACCCAGTACTTC.